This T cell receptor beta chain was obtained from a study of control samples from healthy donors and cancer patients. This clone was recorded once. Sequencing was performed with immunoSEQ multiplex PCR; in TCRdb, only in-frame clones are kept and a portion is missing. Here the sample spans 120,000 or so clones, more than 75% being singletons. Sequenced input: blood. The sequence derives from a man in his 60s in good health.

The CDR3 coding sequence is TGCGCCAGCAGCTTGCAGTTAGCAGGGGCCAACGTCCTGACTTTC. Encoded protein: CASSLQLAGANVLTF. The rearrangement joins TRBV5-1 to TRBJ2-6; D not resolved. Per the germline V gene, CDR1 is SGHRS and CDR2 is YFSETQ. The CDR3 extends over 15 amino acids. The V gene lost 1 base and the J gene lost 4 bases, with 9 bases spanning the gap.